The entry that follows covers one T cell receptor beta chain sequence. This sample is part of a study of response to subunit inactivated influenza vaccine. MiXCR, applied by TCRdb to the RT-PCR reads, yields one record per CDR3 protein. The sample carries hundreds of thousands of distinct CDR3 sequences, approximately 14% recorded once. Germline assignment: CDR1 LNHDA and CDR2 SQIVND (reference sequence). Trimming took 1 base from V and 3 from J; bases not matched to a gene: 9. This CDR3 has 17 residues. The sequences come from PBMCs from blood, collected 14 to 15 days before vaccination. The origin of this receptor is a man aged 50 or older who received an inactivated influenza vaccine. This chain uses TRBV19 with TRBJ2-3; 8 bases fit TRBD2. The CDR3, as DNA: TGTGCCAGTAGTATAGGTCGGGGGGGGCTGGGAACAGATACGCAGTATTTT. It encodes CASSIGRGGLGTDTQYF.